This T cell receptor beta chain was identified in a study of blood T cell repertoires in COVID-19. Study in general: Acute and convalescent COVID-19 samples came from the United States, Italy and Spain. Nucleic acid was either cDNA or gDNA, and it came from T cells, B-cell-depleted T cells, or PBMCs.

Original processing methods: Estimation of nucleated cell counts relied on the amplification of reference gene primers. Sequencing was performed with immunoSEQ multiplex PCR; in TCRdb, only in-frame clones are kept and a portion is missing. Clonal size and the V and J genes are those of that table, whereas D and trimming came from the DNA. The sample has about 200,000 clones; around four fifths are singletons. Germline V CDR1 and CDR2: SGDLS, YYNGEE. Trimming cost V 2 bases and J 5 bases, with 13 bases left between them. CDR3 length: 14 residues. The sequence came from a human donor with acute or convalescent COVID-19. The donor label of this sample is uncertain. J is TRBJ2-5 and V is TRBV9, with D maybe TRBD1 (6 bases). The sample was peripheral blood. The CDR3 reads CASSVSQGRETQYF. The CDR3 DNA sequence: TGTGCCAGCAGCGTCAGTCAGGGGCGGGAGACCCAGTACTTC.